The 10 T cell receptor beta chains listed next were all sequenced from one sample in a study of identical twins. MiXCR was run by TCRdb on the 5' RACE reads, yielding one entry per CDR3 protein. This sample has just over 450,000 distinct CDR3 sequences, with approximately 15% found just once. This same sample was also part of a study on yellow fever vaccine responses in identical twins.

The sequenced material came from CD4+ T cells sorted from blood. All receptors come from a young woman in good health.

This clonotype has ten or more counts. V and J are TRBV28 and TRBJ1-2; tentatively, D is TRBD1 (5 bases). From germline, CDR1 is MDHEN and CDR2 SYDVKM. Trimming pared 5 bases from V and 2 bases from J, leaving 18 bases between. CDR3 length: 16 amino acids. DNA for the CDR3: TGTGCCAGCAGTGGGGCTGGGGTGCAGATGAACTATGGCTACACCTTC. Its protein product is CASSGAGVQMNYGYTF.

The rearrangement joins TRBV11-2 to TRBJ2-7, with 7 nucleotides matching TRBD1. Germline loops: CDR1 SGHAT, CDR2 FQNNGV. V shed 4 bases and J 5 bases; nucleotides not matched to a gene: 8. There are 14 residues in the CDR3. CDR3 DNA sequence: TGTGCCAGCAGCTCGGGACAGTTCACCCACGAGCAGTACTTC. Translated: CASSSGQFTHEQYF.

This clonotype was observed a handful of times. The chain combines TRBV2 with TRBJ2-3; no clear D gene. Germline V CDR1 and CDR2: SNHLY, FYNNEI. The CDR3 is made up of 15 amino acids. V was shortened by 6 bases and J by 0 bases, with 13 bases between the two germline ends. The CDR3 loop is CASSYKEPSTDTQYF. The CDR3 coding sequence is TGTGCCAGCAGCTACAAAGAACCTAGCACAGATACGCAGTATTTT.

The V and J genes are TRBV20-1 and TRBJ2-6; TRBD1 might be the D (6 bases). The CDR3 length is 17 residues. The V end lost 6 bases, the J end lost 1 base, and 19 bases lay between the germline ends. Germline V gene lookup returns CDR1 DFQATT and CDR2 SNEGSKA (reference sequence). The CDR3 sequence: CSAGPGLGASGANVLTF. As DNA, the CDR3 is TGCAGTGCCGGACCAGGGCTGGGGGCGTCTGGGGCCAACGTCCTGACTTTC.

This chain uses TRBV12-3 or TRBV12-4 with TRBJ2-7; D may correspond to TRBD1 or TRBD2 (7 bases each). CDR3 size: 17 residues. V was shortened by 5 bases and J by 2 bases, with 22 bases between the two germline ends. CDR3 sequence: CASSPRHPGGGPYEQYF. CDR3 in DNA: TGTGCCAGCAGTCCGAGGCACCCAGGGGGGGGACCCTACGAGCAGTACTTC.

V usage is TRBV20-1 and J usage is TRBJ2-7, with D possibly matching TRBD2 (6 bases). Per germline, CDR1 DFQATT and CDR2 SNEGSKA (reference sequence). V lost 2 bases and J lost 1, with 9 bases in between. The CDR3 is made up of 13 amino acids. DNA for the CDR3: TGCAGTGCTAGAAAGGGACTTTCCTACGAGCAGTACTTC. Translation: CSARKGLSYEQYF.

This clonotype was observed many times. This chain uses TRBV2 with TRBJ2-1, with 15 positions matching TRBD2. The V gene's germline CDR1 is SNHLY and CDR2 FYNNEI. V lost 4 bases, J lost 0 bases, and 4 bases stayed unmatched. This CDR3 comprises 18 residues. DNA for the CDR3: TGTGCCAGCAGTGGGACTAGCGGGAGGGGAAGCTCCTACAATGAGCAGTTCTTC. Translating it yields CASSGTSGRGSSYNEQFF.

This clonotype was observed a handful of times. This chain connects TRBV20-1 to TRBJ2-7; tentative D call: TRBD2 (5 bases). V lost 0 bases, J lost 3 bases, and 12 bases lay in between. Looked up from germline, CDR1 is DFQATT and CDR2 is SNEGSKA (reference sequence). CDR3 length equals 14 residues. CDR3 sequence reads: CSAREREGYYEQYF. CDR3 DNA sequence: TGCAGTGCTAGAGAACGGGAAGGGTACTACGAGCAGTACTTC.

The rearrangement uses TRBV29-1 and TRBJ2-7, with 8 bases fitting TRBD1. With 6 bases clipped from V and 6 bases from J, the junction kept 10 bases outside the gene matches. CDR1 is SQVTM and CDR2 is ANQGSEA in the germline V gene. CDR3 length: 13 amino acids. The CDR3 DNA follows: TGCAGCGTCGATGGACAGGGTTTGAGCGAGCAGTACTTC. As protein: CSVDGQGLSEQYF.

This clonotype was seen more than once but under ten times. This chain links TRBV7-2 with TRBJ2-1; TRBD1 aligns across 9 bases. Looked up from germline, CDR1 is SGHTA and CDR2 is FQGNSA. CDR3 length: 15 amino acids. V lost 5 bases to trimming and J lost 3 bases; unmatched junction nucleotides: 5. Here the CDR3 DNA reads TGTGCCAGCAGCCCGGACAGGGGTGTCTACAATGAGCAGTTCTTC. The encoded protein is CASSPDRGVYNEQFF.